One and the same sample provided the 3 T cell receptor beta chains below, sequenced in a study of cytomegalovirus exposure and HLA in healthy donors (dated by TCRdb to about 2017). The library was prepared using the immunoSEQ multiplex PCR assay. TCRdb holds this immuneACCESS table with in-frame rearrangements only. Some clones are missing; in checked studies, unresolved V genes explain under half, and the rest has no known cause. Across this sample there are 100,000 or so clones, with about 90% seen only once. Under 6.5% of the sample rests with the top ten. Sequenced input: PBMCs. These receptors all come from a man between 18 and 35 years old in good health and CMV-seropositive.

Notes on this clone: At the DNA level, this CDR3 is encoded by other sequences in the same sample as well. The V and J genes are TRBV7-2 and TRBJ2-5, with a possible D match to TRBD1 (5 bases). Germline CDR1 and CDR2: SGHTA and FQGNSA. The V gene lost 1 base and the J gene lost 5 bases, with 8 bases spanning the gap. This CDR3 spans 13 amino acids. In DNA form, the CDR3 reads TGTGCCAGCAGCTTAGACCCAGGGGAGACCCAGTACTTC. Protein: CASSLDPGETQYF.

The chain is built from TRBV29-1 and TRBJ1-1, with D perhaps matching TRBD1 (6 bases). Germline CDR1 SQVTM, CDR2 ANQGSEA. V lost 4 bases to trimming and J lost 0 bases, with 21 bases between them. The CDR3 length is 17 residues. The CDR3 nucleotides are TGCAGCGTTGGGATGTCCCCCGGGACACTCATGAACACTGAAGCTTTCTTT. It is translated as CSVGMSPGTLMNTEAFF.

This rearrangement joins TRBV11-3 to TRBJ2-7; 8 nucleotides match TRBD2. J gave up 3 bases and V 3 bases, and 7 bases lay outside the gene matches. This CDR3 comprises 15 residues. From germline, CDR1 is SGHNT and CDR2 YENEEA. CDR3 DNA sequence: TGTGCCAGCAGCTTCGGGGCGGGAGGCGACTACGAGCAGTACTTC. Its protein is CASSFGAGGDYEQYF.